These 27 T cell receptor beta chains originate from one sample sequenced in a study of beta chain features in type 1 diabetes. Isolated RNA was reverse transcribed in full, so expressed TCRB transcripts were sequenced. Sequencing used immunoSEQ multiplex PCR; TCRdb keeps in-frame clones, though not all of them. The table includes about 130,000 clones, just over 9% detected once. The source material was central memory CD4+ T cells from blood. Source of these receptors: a young man in good health.

This clone was found a few times. The V and J genes are TRBV30 and TRBJ2-1, with D maybe TRBD1 (5 bases). Trimming took off 2 bases at V and 8 bases at J, with 13 bases between the two ends. The length of the CDR3 is 13 residues. The germline V gene encodes CDR1 GTSNPN and CDR2 SVGIG (reference sequence). The CDR3 is CAWSSGRADEQFF. CDR3 in DNA: TGTGCCTGGAGTTCGGGCAGGGCTGATGAGCAGTTCTTC.

This clone appeared a few times. The V and J genes are TRBV7-2 and TRBJ2-7; D possibly corresponds to TRBD1 (5 bases). Judging by the DNA end, TRBJ2-5 fits better; the J call may be wrong. The CDR3 is made up of 15 amino acids. CDR1 and CDR2 from the germline V gene are SGHTA and FQGNSA. CDR3 amino acids: CASSPGYATPETQYF. The CDR3 region has the DNA TGTGCCAGCAGCCCAGGGTATGCTACCCCGGAGACCCAGTACTTC.

This rearrangement joins TRBV7-2 to TRBJ2-7; tentative D call: TRBD2 (6 bases). V lost 0 bases to trimming and J lost 2 bases, with 11 bases between them. The V gene's germline CDR1 is SGHTA and CDR2 FQGNSA. This CDR3 has 15 residues. CDR3 coding DNA: TGTGCCAGCAGCTTAGCGCATGCGGGAACCTACGAGCAGTACTTC. This codes for CASSLAHAGTYEQYF.

This clone showed up just a few times. Different DNA sequences within this sample yield the same CDR3. V gene TRBV7-9 combines with J gene TRBJ1-2; D call uncertain. The germline V gene encodes CDR1 SEHNR and CDR2 FQNEAQ (reference sequence). The V gene lost 1 base and the J gene lost 2 bases, with 11 bases spanning the gap. The CDR3 has 15 residues. CDR3 sequence reads: CASSLVGRVNYGYTF. The CDR3 coding sequence is TGTGCCAGCAGCTTAGTTGGGAGGGTGAACTATGGCTACACCTTC.

The rearrangement links TRBV5-1 to TRBJ2-5; TRBD1 might be the D (6 bases). This CDR3 contains 13 residues. Germline V CDR1 and CDR2: SGHRS, YFSETQ. Trimming shortened V by 5 bases and J by 5 bases, and 13 bases separated the two germline ends. CDR3 in amino acids: CASSSGERETQYF. In DNA, the CDR3 is TGCGCCAGCAGTTCAGGGGAGAGGGAGACCCAGTACTTC.

CDR3 residues: CASSQDGQGAIGYTF. The CDR3 bases are TGCGCCAGCAGCCAAGATGGGCAGGGGGCGATTGGCTACACCTTC. This chain connects TRBV4-3 to TRBJ1-2; 8 bases map to TRBD1. Germline V lookup: CDR1 LGHNA, CDR2 YSLEER. J was trimmed by 7 bases and V by 0 bases; bases with no gene match: 7. This CDR3 has 15 amino acids.

This clone has only a few counts. V and J are TRBV4-2 and TRBJ2-1; 7 bases align to TRBD2. V gave up 3 bases and J gave up 0 bases; unmatched junction bases: 8. Per germline, CDR1 LGHNA and CDR2 YNFKEQ. CDR3 length: 17 residues. Here the CDR3 reads CASSHTGGDLSYNEQFF. The CDR3 nucleotides read TGTGCCAGCAGCCACACGGGGGGAGATCTCTCCTACAATGAGCAGTTCTTC.

The table lists this clone with a few counts. V gene TRBV7-2 combines with J gene TRBJ2-1; 7 positions match TRBD1. The CDR3 sequence is 13 residues long. Germline V gene data show CDR1 as SGHTA and CDR2 as FQGNSA. V lost 8 bases to trimming and J lost 3 bases; unmatched junction nucleotides: 4. CDR3 residues: CASLGTDYNEQFF. CDR3 bases: TGTGCCAGCCTCGGGACAGACTACAATGAGCAGTTCTTC.

This chain uses TRBV11-2 with TRBJ1-2; 12 bases are a match to TRBD1. The CDR3 contains 11 residues. The germline CDR1 and CDR2 sequences are SGHAT and FQNNGV. V was clipped by 8 bases and J by 8 bases; unmatched bases: 0. For the CDR3, the DNA is TGTGCCAGCGGGACAGGGGGCGGCTACACCTTC. Translating gives CASGTGGGYTF.

CDR3 residues: CASSSGPSSYEQYF. The CDR3 nucleotides are TGTGCCAGCAGCAGCGGGCCGAGCTCCTACGAGCAGTACTTC. The rearrangement joins TRBV7-2 to TRBJ2-7; possible D gene TRBD2, 6 bases. Trimming stripped 5 bases from V and 0 bases from J, with 11 bases between. The CDR3 consists of 14 residues. The germline CDR1 and CDR2 sequences are SGHTA and FQGNSA.

To note about this clone: The junction departs from the called germline gene at one end, perhaps through a read error. This chain's CDR3 is CATSSQGSQPQHF. CDR3 coding DNA: TGTGCCACCAGTTCCCAGGGAAGCCAGCCCCAGCATTTT. The chain links TRBV10-3 to TRBJ1-5, with a tentative D call TRBD1 (5 bases). CDR3 size: 13 residues. Germline CDR1 is ENHRY and CDR2 is SYGVKD.

This chain uses TRBV7-2 with TRBJ1-1, with D hard to call. The CDR3 covers 14 residues. Deletions cut 1 base from V and 1 base from J, with 7 bases between. Germline values: CDR1 SGHTA, CDR2 FQGNSA. The CDR3 coding sequence is TGTGCCAGCAGCTTAGGGCAGGCGAACACTGAAGCTTTCTTT. Protein sequence: CASSLGQANTEAFF.

A few counts support this clone. The chain joins TRBV30 to TRBJ2-3, with 10 bases lining up with TRBD2. Trimming removed 0 bases from V and 0 bases from J; junction bases left unmatched: 6. Per germline, CDR1 GTSNPN and CDR2 SVGIG (reference sequence). CDR3 length: 17 amino acids. The CDR3 region is CAWSVKRGGSSTDTQYF. The DNA of the CDR3 is TGTGCCTGGAGTGTTAAGCGGGGGGGCTCTAGCACAGATACGCAGTATTTT.

The chain combines TRBV11-2 with TRBJ1-6; the D is unclear. Germline values: CDR1 SGHAT, CDR2 FQNNGV. The CDR3 sequence is 16 residues long. V was cut by 0 bases and J by 0 bases, with 6 bases left in between. The CDR3 bases are TGTGCCAGCAGCTTAGATATGAGCTCCTATAATTCACCCCTCCACTTT. It translates to CASSLDMSSYNSPLHF.

J is TRBJ1-5 and V is TRBV29-1, with 9 positions matching TRBD1. V lost 4 bases to trimming and J lost 4 bases; unmatched junction nucleotides: 8. The germline V gene encodes CDR1 SQVTM and CDR2 ANQGSEA. The CDR3 is 15 residues long. CDR3 sequence (DNA): TGCAGCGTTGCCGTCCTCGGACAGGGGAATCAGCCCCAGCATTTT. Protein sequence: CSVAVLGQGNQPQHF.

The V call is TRBV10-3, the J call TRBJ1-5, with D perhaps TRBD1 (6 bases). V gave up 5 bases and J gave up 3 bases, with 11 bases separating them. CDR3 length equals 14 residues. Per the germline V gene, CDR1 is ENHRY and CDR2 is SYGVKD. The CDR3 loop is CAISLTGSNQPQHF. The DNA of the CDR3 is TGTGCCATCAGTCTTACAGGGTCCAATCAGCCCCAGCATTTT.

The chain is built from TRBV29-1 and TRBJ1-2; no reliable D call. Germline-derived CDR1 and CDR2 are SQVTM and ANQGSEA. Trimming left V 4 bases short and J 1 base short, with 10 bases between. This CDR3 comprises 13 residues. The CDR3 loop is CSVAGYRNYGYTF. Written as DNA, the CDR3 is TGCAGCGTTGCGGGGTACCGTAACTATGGCTACACCTTC.

This clone came up many times. The chain uses TRBV11-2 and TRBJ2-5; 7 nucleotides agree with TRBD2. The germline V gene encodes CDR1 SGHAT and CDR2 FQNNGV. V trimming: 5 bases; J trimming: 2 bases; junction bases outside the gene matches: 5. The CDR3 runs 14 residues. The CDR3 bases are TGTGCCAGCAGCCCCGGGACTACACAAGAGACCCAGTACTTC. This sequence encodes CASSPGTTQETQYF.

V gene TRBV4-3 combines with J gene TRBJ1-6; no firm D call. The CDR3 length is 14 residues. Germline V lookup: CDR1 LGHNA, CDR2 YSLEER. Trimming removed 0 bases from V and 9 bases from J, with 9 bases in between. CDR3 sequence: CASSQDVVVSPLHF. CDR3 sequence (DNA): TGCGCCAGCAGCCAAGATGTAGTGGTTTCACCCCTCCACTTT.

The J gene is TRBJ2-3, the V gene TRBV29-1, with D possibly matching TRBD2 (6 bases). Trimming took 4 bases from V and 6 from J, leaving 14 bases between them. Germline V lookup: CDR1 SQVTM, CDR2 ANQGSEA. This CDR3 region has 13 residues. DNA for the CDR3: TGCAGCGTTGGGGGGGTTGAAGGGGATACGCAGTATTTT. Translated, it gives CSVGGVEGDTQYF.

The rearrangement links TRBV10-3 to TRBJ2-7; 7 bases match TRBD1. The CDR3 sequence is 14 residues long. The germline gives CDR1 ENHRY, CDR2 SYGVKD. The junction had 8 bases not matched to a gene; V was cut back by 6 bases and J by 3 bases. The chain's CDR3 is CAIRPGQTNYEQYF. CDR3 coding DNA: TGTGCCATCAGGCCGGGACAGACTAACTACGAGCAGTACTTC.

The chain combines TRBV27 with TRBJ2-7, with a weak D call TRBD1 (5 bases). V lost 5 bases to trimming and J lost 1 base, with 21 bases between them. This CDR3 spans 17 amino acids. Germline-derived CDR1 and CDR2 are MNHEY and SMNVEV (reference sequence). CDR3 coding DNA: TGTGCCAGCAGTCCCCACCCGATTGGGGCCAAATCCTACGAGCAGTACTTC. Its protein is CASSPHPIGAKSYEQYF.

This clone was recorded a few times. The rearrangement uses TRBV6-6 and TRBJ2-2, with 9 bases fitting TRBD1. Losses at the gene ends were 5 bases for V and 6 bases for J; bases not matched to a gene: 7. CDR1 and CDR2 (germline): MNHNY, SVGAGI (reference sequence). This CDR3 contains 15 residues. CDR3 bases: TGTGCCAGCAGTCCCGGGACAGGGATGTCCGGGGAGCTGTTTTTT. Residues: CASSPGTGMSGELFF.

This clone was detected a few times. The rearrangement joins TRBV28 to TRBJ2-7; 7 bases are a match to TRBD1. The V segment lost 8 bases and the J segment 0 bases; nucleotides outside the gene matches: 7. This CDR3 has 14 amino acids. Germline lookup yields CDR1 MDHEN and CDR2 SYDVKM. CDR3 DNA: TGTGCCAGCCACGGGACAGCAGACTCCTACGAGCAGTACTTC. Translated, it gives CASHGTADSYEQYF.

The J gene is TRBJ2-5, the V gene TRBV7-2, with TRBD2 matching over 11 bases. The V and J ends lost 5 bases and 3 bases, in that order; junction bases with no gene match: 5. Per germline, CDR1 SGHTA and CDR2 FQGNSA. This CDR3 is built from 15 residues. DNA for the CDR3: TGTGCCAGCAGCACTAGCGGGGGCCTTAAAGAGACCCAGTACTTC. Its protein product is CASSTSGGLKETQYF.

In its sample, this clone was seen a few times. The genes are TRBV4-2 and TRBJ2-2; maybe TRBD2 (6 bases). The CDR3 covers 17 residues. Germline-derived CDR1 and CDR2 are LGHNA and YNFKEQ. With 0 bases removed from V and 2 bases from J, the gap between germline ends came to 13 bases. The CDR3 nucleotides are TGTGCCAGCAGCCAAGAAGGACGGAGGGCCAACACCGGGGAGCTGTTTTTT. Translated: CASSQEGRRANTGELFF.

This clone was seen a handful of times. The chain recombines TRBV7-2 with TRBJ1-4; maybe TRBD1 (5 bases). V dropped 1 base and J dropped 2 bases, with 11 bases sitting between them. Germline CDR1 SGHTA, CDR2 FQGNSA. CDR3 size: 16 residues. This chain's CDR3 is CASSLGGARTNEKLFF. Here the CDR3 DNA reads TGTGCCAGCAGCTTAGGCGGGGCAAGGACTAATGAAAAACTGTTTTTT. Using reference TRBV7-2 and TRBJ1-4 for the parts outside the CDR3, the full variable domain is GAGVSQSPSNKVTEKGKDVELRCDPISGHTALYWYRQSLGQGLEFLIYFQGNSAPDKSGLPSDRFSAERTGGSVSTLTIQRTQQEDSAVYLCASSLGGARTNEKLFFGSGTQLSVL.